This is a list of T cell receptor beta chains from one sample in a study of CD8 T cells in Susac syndrome. TCRdb itself ran the immunoSEQ multiplex PCR reads through MiXCR, one entry per CDR3 protein. This table has about 130,000 distinct CDR3 sequences, around 95% appearing once. The sample consisted of CD8+ T cells from PBMCs. These receptors all stem from a human donor with Susac syndrome. Both conserved end residues are part of each CDR3. The D gene is left open where the match is weak. Size values are once, few and many counts, or a class for expanded clones, and some rows have none.

abundance: NA; v_gene: TRBV19; j_gene: TRBJ1-2; d_gene: NA; CDR3aa: CASNTGENGYTF; CDR3nt: TGTGCCAGTAATACGGGGGAGAATGGCTACACCTTC
abundance: few; v_gene: TRBV9; j_gene: TRBJ2-1; d_gene: NA; CDR3aa: CASSVDNEQFF; CDR3nt: TGTGCCAGCAGTGTAGACAATGAGCAGTTCTTC
abundance: NA; v_gene: TRBV12-3/TRBV12-4; j_gene: TRBJ2-7; d_gene: NA; CDR3aa: CASSQAGNEQYF; CDR3nt: TGTGCCAGCAGCCAAGCAGGGAACGAGCAGTACTTC
abundance: NA; v_gene: TRBV19; j_gene: TRBJ1-2; d_gene: NA; CDR3aa: CASMSGAGRGYTF; CDR3nt: TGTGCCAGTATGAGCGGGGCCGGACGGGGCTACACCTTC
abundance: NA; v_gene: TRBV4-1; j_gene: TRBJ1-1; d_gene: NA; CDR3aa: CASSQGGATEAFF; CDR3nt: TGCGCCAGCAGCCAAGGGGGGGCCACTGAAGCTTTCTTT
abundance: NA; v_gene: TRBV7-2; j_gene: TRBJ1-5; d_gene: NA; CDR3aa: CASSLTHYSNQPQHF; CDR3nt: TGTGCCAGCAGCCTTACACACTATAGCAATCAGCCCCAGCATTTT
abundance: NA; v_gene: TRBV7-8; j_gene: TRBJ2-1; d_gene: TRBD2; CDR3aa: CASSFIAGGPGEQFF; CDR3nt: TGTGCCAGCAGCTTTATAGCGGGAGGGCCAGGTGAGCAGTTCTTC
abundance: NA; v_gene: TRBV12-3/TRBV12-4; j_gene: TRBJ1-2; d_gene: TRBD1; CDR3aa: CASTRQGAVGYTF; CDR3nt: TGTGCCAGCACCCGACAGGGGGCGGTTGGCTACACCTTC
abundance: NA; v_gene: TRBV5-3; j_gene: TRBJ1-5; d_gene: NA; CDR3aa: CARSLGHRGSNQPQHF; CDR3nt: TGTGCCAGAAGCTTGGGCCACCGGGGCAGCAATCAGCCCCAGCATTTT
abundance: NA; v_gene: TRBV20-1; j_gene: TRBJ1-4; d_gene: NA; CDR3aa: CSARDFVVFGGNEKLFF; CDR3nt: TGCAGTGCTAGAGATTTCGTGGTTTTCGGGGGGAATGAAAAACTGTTTTTT
abundance: few; v_gene: TRBV29-1; j_gene: TRBJ2-7; d_gene: TRBD2; CDR3aa: CSVEDSTSGGYEQYF; CDR3nt: TGCAGCGTTGAAGATTCGACCTCGGGGGGCTACGAGCAGTACTTC
abundance: NA; v_gene: TRBV27; j_gene: TRBJ1-5; d_gene: NA; CDR3aa: CASATGNQPQHF; CDR3nt: TGTGCCAGCGCCACGGGAAATCAGCCCCAGCATTTT
abundance: NA; v_gene: TRBV11-3; j_gene: TRBJ2-1; d_gene: TRBD2; CDR3aa: CASQTRTSGSYEQFF; CDR3nt: TGTGCCAGCCAAACACGGACTAGCGGGAGCTATGAGCAGTTCTTC
abundance: NA; v_gene: TRBV21-1; j_gene: TRBJ1-1; d_gene: NA; CDR3aa: CASSGNRHHHREAFF; CDR3nt: TGTGCCAGCAGCGGAAATCGGCACCACCACCGCGAAGCTTTCTTT
abundance: NA; v_gene: TRBV5-6; j_gene: TRBJ2-5; d_gene: NA; CDR3aa: CASGVSSGTQYF; CDR3nt: TGTGCCAGCGGCGTTTCGAGTGGGACCCAGTACTTC
abundance: NA; v_gene: TRBV7-9; j_gene: TRBJ1-2; d_gene: NA; CDR3aa: CASSLGEWYGYTF; CDR3nt: TGTGCCAGCAGCTTAGGAGAGTGGTATGGCTACACCTTC
abundance: NA; v_gene: TRBV6-5; j_gene: TRBJ2-1; d_gene: NA; CDR3aa: CASRVGTYPDGQFF; CDR3nt: TGTGCCAGCAGGGTCGGGACTTACCCCGACGGGCAGTTCTTC
abundance: NA; v_gene: TRBV9; j_gene: TRBJ2-1; d_gene: TRBD1; CDR3aa: CASSVEGTVAYNEQFF; CDR3nt: TGTGCCAGCAGCGTAGAGGGGACAGTAGCCTACAATGAGCAGTTCTTC
abundance: NA; v_gene: TRBV5-4; j_gene: TRBJ2-7; d_gene: TRBD2; CDR3aa: CASSLELAGTYEQYF; CDR3nt: TGTGCCAGCAGCTTGGAACTAGCGGGAACCTACGAGCAGTACTTC
abundance: NA; v_gene: TRBV9; j_gene: TRBJ1-1; d_gene: NA; CDR3aa: CASSDRNPAEAFF; CDR3nt: TGTGCCAGCAGCGACCGTAACCCCGCTGAAGCTTTCTTT
abundance: NA; v_gene: TRBV29-1; j_gene: TRBJ2-5; d_gene: NA; CDR3aa: CSVQRPRFETQYF; CDR3nt: TGCAGCGTCCAGCGCCCTCGGTTCGAGACCCAGTACTTC
abundance: NA; v_gene: TRBV20-1; j_gene: TRBJ2-7; d_gene: NA; CDR3aa: CSAQFGYEQYF; CDR3nt: TGCAGTGCTCAGTTCGGCTACGAGCAGTACTTC